Listed below are T cell receptor beta chains from one sample, sequenced in a study of blood T cell repertoires in COVID-19. Only in-frame clones appear in the TCRdb table, and some are missing; sequencing was by immunoSEQ multiplex PCR. The data hold approximately 180,000 clones, with approximately 82% observed a single time. What was sequenced was PBMCs or T cells enriched from blood (not recorded which). These TCRs come from a man aged 45-65 years who had recovered from COVID-19. CDR3s include the opening cysteine and the closing phenylalanine or tryptophan.

length,V,J,CDR3
13,TRBV30,TRBJ2-7,CAWRTRGLDEQYF
19,TRBV19,TRBJ2-3,CASSDRSSPGLAATDTQYF
15,TRBV7-9,TRBJ1-4,CASSGKSGAREKLFF
18,TRBV5-5,TRBJ1-5,CASSRSTQGARSNQPQHF
16,TRBV5-1,TRBJ1-2,CASSLEGATGRYGYTF
14,TRBV12-5,TRBJ2-4,CASALSLAKNIQYF
13,TRBV2,TRBJ2-5,CASRISGGETQYF
10,TRBV29-1,TRBJ1-1,CSVSNKEAFF
15,TRBV5-1,TRBJ2-6,CASSSFSSGANVLTF
13,TRBV10-1,TRBJ2-2,CASSSGLIGELFF
13,TRBV9,TRBJ1-2,CASSVDSGYGYTF
16,TRBV14,TRBJ1-6,CASSSGRTSYNSPLHF
15,TRBV5-5,TRBJ1-5,CASSLRDLVNQPQHF
15,TRBV6-5,TRBJ2-1,CASSSPQGAGNEQFF
14,TRBV6-2/TRBV6-3,TRBJ1-1,CASSPARESLRAFF
17,TRBV13,TRBJ2-2,CASSSVRTGGPTGELFF
16,TRBV19,TRBJ2-1,CASTPSGLGIYNEQFF
15,TRBV4-2,TRBJ2-1,CASSQGDNSYNEQFF
12,TRBV12-3/TRBV12-4,TRBJ1-3,CASSFDRGTIYF
13,TRBV18,TRBJ2-5,CASSQYSQETQYF
12,TRBV10-1,TRBJ2-3,CASSDAARTQYF
13,TRBV3-1/TRBV3-2,TRBJ2-7,CASSRASSYEQYF
14,TRBV7-9,TRBJ1-1,CASRRQGVGAEAFF
14,TRBV7-9,TRBJ1-5,CASSLGGSSQPQHF
15,TRBV28,TRBJ2-2,CASRAGTGVSGELFF
13,TRBV19,TRBJ2-1,CASSILAVNEQFF
15,TRBV28,TRBJ2-1,CASSLGTSGANEQFF
16,TRBV5-1,TRBJ1-2,CASSLRTGHSRYGYTF
16,TRBV13,TRBJ1-1,CASLGGEGRENTEAFF
12,TRBV10-3,TRBJ1-1,CAISEPYTEAFF
13,TRBV7-9,TRBJ1-2,CASSSTGMYGYTF
12,TRBV5-1,TRBJ1-1,CASSDQGTEAFF
14,TRBV6-5,TRBJ2-3,CASSYGSSTDTQYF
16,TRBV11-3,TRBJ2-1,CASSLGVSGPYNEQFF
15,TRBV3-1/TRBV3-2,TRBJ2-1,CASSRRVNSYNEQFF
14,TRBV18,TRBJ1-2,CASSPYQQGGGYTF
15,TRBV11-2,TRBJ2-7,CASSLEQGWANEQYF
14,TRBV19,TRBJ1-5,CASHGDRVNQPQHF
13,TRBV30,TRBJ1-2,CAWRDDKWNGYTF
14,TRBV10-3,TRBJ2-3,CAISQGQGPDTQYF
14,TRBV18,TRBJ2-5,CASSPPGTQETQYF
14,TRBV6-1,TRBJ1-4,CASSSRVANEKLFF
14,TRBV11-2,TRBJ1-1,CASSQQGPNTEAFF
16,TRBV5-4,TRBJ2-3,CASSLLAGGRTDTQYF
12,TRBV30,TRBJ2-1,CAWSTGLNEQFF
16,TRBV7-3,TRBJ1-1,CASSSVPDRAGTEAFF
14,TRBV28,TRBJ1-6,CASSFRDSNSPLHF
16,TRBV19,TRBJ2-5,CASRKTTSGGQETQYF
13,TRBV12-3/TRBV12-4,TRBJ1-2,CASSLGSGSGYTF
14,TRBV9,TRBJ2-2,CASKKGAITGELFF
14,TRBV4-1,TRBJ1-2,CASSQGEGSYGYTF